Below, 20 T cell receptor beta chains from the same sample are listed, as sequenced in a study of T cells in Graves' hyperthyroidism and ophthalmopathy. Amplification targeted TCR beta CDR3 regions from RNA transcripts. Researchers ran a first-round RT-PCR on the TCR CDR3 using the HTBI primer set. One entry per CDR3 protein, called by TCRdb with MiXCR from the multiplex PCR reads. Here the sample spans approximately 98,000 distinct CDR3 sequences, roughly 40% being singletons. Sequenced material: peripheral blood or thyroid tissue (not recorded which). The receptors originated from a woman in her twenties or thirties with Graves' hyperthyroidism.

There are many counts of this clonotype. The chain employs TRBV5-1 and TRBJ1-1; 8 positions agree with TRBD1. V lost 6 bases, J lost 1 base, and 5 bases stayed unmatched. The CDR3 is made up of 14 amino acids. From germline, CDR1 is SGHRS and CDR2 YFSETQ. The CDR3 nucleotides read TGCGCCAGCACAAGGACAGGGTCGAACACTGAAGCTTTCTTT. This encodes CASTRTGSNTEAFF.

This clonotype was counted many times. CDR3: CASSPRGGRAFDTQYF. CDR3 nucleotide sequence: TGTGCCAGTAGTCCGCGAGGCGGGAGGGCTTTCGATACGCAGTATTTT. The chain employs TRBV19 and TRBJ2-3, with 9 nucleotides matching TRBD2. This CDR3 is built from 16 residues. Germline values: CDR1 LNHDA, CDR2 SQIVND (reference sequence). Trimming cost V 5 bases and J 6 bases; bases outside gene matches: 12.

This clonotype appeared many times. The chain carries TRBV28 and TRBJ1-5; tentative D call: TRBD1 (6 bases). Germline CDR1 reads MDHEN; CDR2 reads SYDVKM. There are 16 residues in the CDR3. V was clipped by 4 bases and J by 6 bases, with 19 bases between them. Written as DNA, the CDR3 is TGTGCCAGCAGTTCCACCAGGGGATTTTATGGTCAGCCCCAGCATTTT. Protein product: CASSSTRGFYGQPQHF.

Many counts were recorded for this clonotype. The V call is TRBV28, the J call TRBJ1-4, with 7 bases that match TRBD1. J gave up 3 bases and V 5 bases, and 6 bases lay outside the gene matches. The CDR3 length is 15 residues. Germline CDR1 and CDR2: MDHEN and SYDVKM. The DNA of the CDR3 is TGTGCCAGCAGTGCCCCGGGACAGTCTAATGAAAAACTGTTTTTT. Its protein is CASSAPGQSNEKLFF.

This clonotype was counted ten times or more. The V and J genes are TRBV12-3 or TRBV12-4 and TRBJ1-5; TRBD1 aligns across 7 bases. J was trimmed by 9 bases and V by 6 bases; bases with no gene match: 2. CDR3 size: 11 residues. CDR3 region: CASSRGGPQHF. For the CDR3, the DNA is TGTGCCAGCAGCAGGGGGGGGCCCCAGCATTTT.

This clonotype was picked up one time. The rearrangement links TRBV20-1 to TRBJ2-2; 13 positions match TRBD2. Germline values: CDR1 DFQATT, CDR2 SNEGSKA (reference sequence). CDR3 size: 17 residues. Trimming took 0 bases from V and 4 from J; bases not matched to a gene: 5. This CDR3 is CSARERTSGRGTGELFF. In DNA, the CDR3 is TGCAGTGCTAGAGAACGGACTAGCGGGAGAGGCACCGGGGAGCTGTTTTTT.

The sample holds one count of this clonotype. The chain combines TRBV28 with TRBJ2-7, with D perhaps matching TRBD2 (6 bases). The CDR3 sequence is 13 residues long. Trimming shortened V by 8 bases and J by 3 bases, and 14 bases separated the two germline ends. The germline V gene has CDR1 MDHEN and CDR2 SYDVKM. The CDR3 is CASGGGFFYEQYF. In nucleotides, the CDR3 is TGTGCCAGCGGTGGGGGGTTCTTCTACGAGCAGTACTTC.

About this clonotype itself: A read error may explain this, as a much larger clone is one base away. The rearrangement joins TRBV10-1 to TRBJ1-4, with D unclear. This CDR3 is 16 amino acids long. Per germline, CDR1 WNHNN and CDR2 SYGVQD (reference sequence). The chain's CDR3 is CASSSIMDAFLEKLSF. DNA of the CDR3: TGTGCCAGCAGCTCCATAATGGACGCTTTCCTGGAAAAACTGTCTTTT.

This clonotype was counted many times. V and J are TRBV5-1 and TRBJ2-7; TRBD2 matches at 11 bases. Germline lookup yields CDR1 SGHRS and CDR2 YFSETQ. This CDR3 region has 14 residues. Trimming removed 6 bases from V and 2 bases from J; junction bases left unmatched: 4. The CDR3 DNA reads TGCGCCAGCAAACTAGCGGGAGCCCCCTACGAGCAGTACTTC. Its translation: CASKLAGAPYEQYF.

This chain links TRBV28 with TRBJ1-5, with TRBD1 identical over 9 bases. Germline V gene data show CDR1 as MDHEN and CDR2 as SYDVKM. Germline trimming cut 6 bases from V and 5 bases from J; bases unmatched to any gene: 8. The CDR3 is 15 amino acids. In DNA, the CDR3 is TGTGCCAGCAGCAGTCCGGGACAGGGCGATCAGCCCCAGCATTTT. Translating it yields CASSSPGQGDQPQHF.

This clonotype showed up just a few times. J is TRBJ1-1 and V is TRBV7-2; D may be TRBD1 (5 bases). Germline assignment: CDR1 SGHTA and CDR2 FQGNSA. Between the trimmed V and J ends, which lost 6 bases and 3 bases, there was a span of 23 bases. This CDR3 has 17 amino acids. CDR3 in DNA: TGTGCCAGCAGTTATCAGATCGGGGGATGGGAGGACACTGAAGCTTTCTTT. Translation: CASSYQIGGWEDTEAFF.

The gene calls are TRBV10-3 and TRBJ2-3; D is undetermined. Trimming pared 8 bases from V and 2 bases from J, leaving 26 bases between. The CDR3 sequence is 18 residues long. CDR1 ENHRY and CDR2 SYGVKD come from the germline V gene. DNA for the CDR3: TGTGCCATCCGAAACAGTCTCTCCCACAAAACGAACACAGATACGCAGTATTTT. Protein sequence: CAIRNSLSHKTNTDTQYF.

In its sample, this clonotype was seen many times. V usage is TRBV20-1 and J usage is TRBJ1-4; TRBD1 agrees at 7 bases. This CDR3 region has 15 residues. Germline V gene sequence: CDR1 DFQATT, CDR2 SNEGSKA (reference sequence). The ends lost 3 bases at V and 2 bases at J; junction bases unmatched: 6. CDR3 sequence (DNA): TGCAGTGCTAGTGCAGGGGGTGCGACTAATGAAAAACTGTTTTTT. Its translation: CSASAGGATNEKLFF.

The table lists this clonotype with a few counts. The chain is built from TRBV20-1 and TRBJ2-5; 12 bases fit TRBD1. Per germline, CDR1 DFQATT and CDR2 SNEGSKA (reference sequence). V gave up 6 bases and J gave up 4 bases; unmatched junction bases: 3. The CDR3 consists of 13 residues. The CDR3 is CSAWDRGRETQYF. In DNA form, the CDR3 reads TGCAGTGCGTGGGACAGGGGGCGAGAGACCCAGTACTTC.

The chain recombines TRBV6-1 with TRBJ1-1, with no clear D. Germline CDR1 and CDR2: MNHNS and SASEGT. This CDR3 comprises 13 residues. V lost 5 bases, J lost 3 bases, and 10 bases lay in between. The CDR3 bases are TGTGCCAGCAGTATGGACGGAGACACTGAAGCTTTCTTT. Its translation: CASSMDGDTEAFF.

Of note for this clonotype: At one boundary the junction diverges from the germline segment, which might be a read error. V gene TRBV5-6 combines with J gene TRBJ1-5; a possible D gene is TRBD1 (5 bases). Per germline, CDR1 SGHDT and CDR2 YYEEEE. CDR3 length: 12 residues. In DNA form, the CDR3 reads TGTTCCAGCAGCTTGGGGCTTCAGCCCCAGCATTTT. This gives the protein CSSSLGLQPQHF.

The rearrangement links TRBV28 to TRBJ1-5; no clear D. The CDR3 totals 12 residues. CDR1 and CDR2 from the germline V gene are MDHEN and SYDVKM. V gave up 2 bases and J gave up 7 bases, with 6 bases separating them. The chain's CDR3 is CASSLMLQPQHF. DNA of the CDR3: TGTGCCAGCAGTTTAATGTTACAGCCCCAGCATTTT.

This clonotype appeared many times. The J gene is TRBJ2-5, the V gene TRBV5-1, with TRBD2 identical over 9 bases. The CDR3 totals 17 residues. Trimming took 3 bases from V and 3 from J; bases not matched to a gene: 12. CDR1 and CDR2 (germline): SGHRS, YFSETQ. The CDR3 DNA reads TGCGCCAGCAGCTCGGGAGGGCTAGCGGGGTTTGAAGAGACCCAGTACTTC. This encodes CASSSGGLAGFEETQYF.

The chain joins TRBV15 to TRBJ2-2; a weak D match, TRBD2 (6 bases). Trimming shortened V by 4 bases and J by 6 bases, and 15 bases separated the two germline ends. This CDR3 has 15 amino acids. Germline-derived CDR1 and CDR2 are LNHNV and YYDKDF (reference sequence). The CDR3 protein is CATSMGGTLAGELFF. CDR3 bases: TGTGCCACCAGCATGGGCGGGACCCTCGCCGGGGAGCTGTTTTTT.

This clonotype was seen many times. The chain links TRBV12-3 or TRBV12-4 to TRBJ1-1; D is ambiguous. Trimming removed 6 bases at V and 7 bases at J, with 18 bases between. The CDR3 is 14 residues long. CDR3 sequence (DNA): TGTGCCAGCAGGGGCGGACTACTAGCTGGTGAAGCTTTCTTT. Amino acids: CASRGGLLAGEAFF.